This T cell receptor beta chain came from a study of Ad26.COV2.S vaccination and SARS-CoV-2 variants. In the study overall: Ad26.COV2.S, an intramuscular injection, was given once or twice 56 days apart. Study-wide results and caveats: The placebo group had lower spike-specific TCR breadth than the vaccine recipients did.

CDR1 and CDR2 from the germline V gene are GTSNPN and SVGIG (reference sequence). The V segment lost 5 bases and the J segment 3 bases; nucleotides outside the gene matches: 14. The CDR3 length is 16 residues. Points on this clone: No antigen is known for it.

The protocol was immunoSEQ multiplex PCR, while the TCRdb copy is restricted to in-frame clones and leaves out a portion. Of a few hundred thousand clones listed, roughly 90% are singletons. This sample's treatment: around 19 received Ad26.COV2.S at low or high dose, single or two shots; about five received placebo; per-sample allocation not given. Each sample was drawn 63 days after the first injection (of vaccine or placebo). The clonotype comes from a person between 18 and 65 years old who received the Ad26.COV2.S COVID-19 vaccine or a placebo. Specimen: peripheral blood, collected in a trial of Ad26.COV2.S vaccine versus placebo. This chain links TRBV30 with TRBJ2-7; the match to TRBD1 covers 9 bases. CDR3 in DNA: TGTGCCTGGGTGCGCGCCCCGGGACAGGGTCTCTACGAGCAGTACTTC. This sequence encodes CAWVRAPGQGLYEQYF.